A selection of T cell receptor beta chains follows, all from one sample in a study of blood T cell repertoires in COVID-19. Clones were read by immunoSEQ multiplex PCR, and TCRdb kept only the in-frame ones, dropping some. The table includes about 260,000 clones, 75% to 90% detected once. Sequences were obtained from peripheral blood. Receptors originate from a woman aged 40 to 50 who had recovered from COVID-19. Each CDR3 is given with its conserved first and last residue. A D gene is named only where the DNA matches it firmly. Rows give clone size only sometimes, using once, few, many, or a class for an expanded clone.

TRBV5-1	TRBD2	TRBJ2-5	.	CASSPKMSGGIQETQYF	TGCGCCAGCAGCCCGAAAATGAGCGGGGGAATTCAAGAGACCCAGTACTTC
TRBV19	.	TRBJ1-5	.	CASSQRGGDNQPQHF	TGTGCCAGTAGCCAGAGGGGGGGAGACAATCAGCCCCAGCATTTT
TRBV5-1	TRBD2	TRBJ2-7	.	CASSFSSGGTPYEQYF	TGCGCCAGCAGCTTTTCTAGCGGGGGCACGCCCTACGAGCAGTACTTC
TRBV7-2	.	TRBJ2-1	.	CASSLGSQRGQFF	TGTGCCAGCAGCTTAGGGTCCCAGAGAGGGCAGTTCTTC
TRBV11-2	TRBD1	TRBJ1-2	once	CASSTGKTGVNGYTF	TGTGCCAGCAGCACGGGAAAGACAGGGGTGAATGGCTACACCTTC
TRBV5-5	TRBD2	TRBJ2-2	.	CASRRRFTGGGPTNTGELFF	TGTGCCAGCCGCCGACGTTTTACCGGGGGGGGCCCGACGAACACCGGGGAGCTGTTTTTT
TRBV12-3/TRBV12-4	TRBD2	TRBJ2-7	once	CASSGRGGYEQYF	TGTGCCAGCAGTGGCCGGGGGGGGTACGAGCAGTACTTC
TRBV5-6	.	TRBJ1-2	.	CASSGQGNYGYTF	TGTGCCAGCAGCGGGCAGGGTAACTATGGCTACACCTTC
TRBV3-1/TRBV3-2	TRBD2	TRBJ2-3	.	CASSQTTSPDTQYF	TGTGCCAGCAGCCAGACGACTAGCCCAGATACGCAGTATTTT
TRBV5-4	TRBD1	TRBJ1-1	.	CASRTDRVNTEAFF	TGTGCCAGCAGGACCGACAGGGTGAACACTGAAGCTTTCTTT
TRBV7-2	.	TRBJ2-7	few	CASSRRGSYEQYF	TGTGCCAGCAGCCGAAGGGGATCCTACGAGCAGTACTTC
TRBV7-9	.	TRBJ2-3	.	CASSPGGAWDTQYF	TGTGCCAGCAGCCCGGGTGGGGCCTGGGATACGCAGTATTTT
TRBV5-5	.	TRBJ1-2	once	CASSLERYNYGYTF	TGTGCCAGCAGCTTGGAGCGATATAACTATGGCTACACCTTC
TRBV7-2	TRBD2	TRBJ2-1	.	CASSLEAGGPNEQFF	TGTGCCAGCAGCTTAGAAGCGGGGGGGCCCAATGAGCAGTTCTTC
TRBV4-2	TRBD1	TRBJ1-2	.	CASSQEEQGSSGYTF	TGTGCCAGCAGCCAAGAAGAACAGGGGTCGAGTGGCTACACCTTC
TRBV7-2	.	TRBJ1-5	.	CASSYIPYSNQPQHF	TGTGCCAGCAGCTACATTCCTTATAGCAATCAGCCCCAGCATTTT
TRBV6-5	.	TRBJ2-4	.	CASSKGGAQNIQYF	TGTGCCAGCAGTAAGGGGGGGGCCCAAAACATTCAGTACTTC
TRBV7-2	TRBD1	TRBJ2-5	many	CASSQRQGRETQYF	TGTGCCAGCAGCCAGCGACAGGGGAGGGAGACCCAGTACTTC